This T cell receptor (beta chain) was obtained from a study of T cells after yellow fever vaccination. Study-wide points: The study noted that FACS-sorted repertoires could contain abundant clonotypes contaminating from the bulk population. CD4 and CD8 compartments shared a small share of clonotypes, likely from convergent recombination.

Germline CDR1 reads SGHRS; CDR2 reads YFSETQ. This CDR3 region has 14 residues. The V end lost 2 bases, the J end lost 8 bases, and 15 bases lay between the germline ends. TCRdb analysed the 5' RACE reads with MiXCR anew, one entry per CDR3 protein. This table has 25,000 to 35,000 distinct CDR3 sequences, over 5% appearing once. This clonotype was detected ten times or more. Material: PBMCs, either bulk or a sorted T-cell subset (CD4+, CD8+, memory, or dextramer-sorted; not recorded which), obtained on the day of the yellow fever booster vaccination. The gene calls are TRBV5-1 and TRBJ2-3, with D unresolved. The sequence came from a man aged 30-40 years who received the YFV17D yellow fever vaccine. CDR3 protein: CASSLDPGLGTQYF. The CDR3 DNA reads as TGCGCCAGCAGCTTAGATCCCGGATTGGGTACGCAGTATTTT.